This T cell receptor (beta chain) was documented in a study of shared clonotypes between healthy human individuals. Study-wide points: Exclusively blood specimens were collected; tissue repertoires likely differ.

The V and J ends lost 3 bases and 4 bases, in that order; junction bases with no gene match: 8. The CDR3 spans 16 residues. Per the germline V gene, CDR1 is LGHNA and CDR2 is YSLEER. At a deep level, the assay was run. Genomic DNA of each subset was evenly split across several immunoSEQ plates. Clones were sequenced by immunoSEQ multiplex PCR, and TCRdb holds only the in-frame ones, with some missing. The top ten hold less than 0.15% of the sample, which has 2 million to 2.5 million clones, more than 90% seen once. On this clone: Its specificity is not known.

The sequenced sample consisted of naive CD4+ T cells sorted from blood. Described subset: CD45RA+ positively selected. The chain couples TRBV4-3 to TRBJ2-1; 8 bases are shared with TRBD2. This clonotype was obtained from a man between 18 and 35 years old in good health. In nucleotides, the CDR3 is TGCGCCAGCAGCCACCGCGCCCCTAGCGGGTACAATGAGCAGTTCTTC. Translating gives CASSHRAPSGYNEQFF.